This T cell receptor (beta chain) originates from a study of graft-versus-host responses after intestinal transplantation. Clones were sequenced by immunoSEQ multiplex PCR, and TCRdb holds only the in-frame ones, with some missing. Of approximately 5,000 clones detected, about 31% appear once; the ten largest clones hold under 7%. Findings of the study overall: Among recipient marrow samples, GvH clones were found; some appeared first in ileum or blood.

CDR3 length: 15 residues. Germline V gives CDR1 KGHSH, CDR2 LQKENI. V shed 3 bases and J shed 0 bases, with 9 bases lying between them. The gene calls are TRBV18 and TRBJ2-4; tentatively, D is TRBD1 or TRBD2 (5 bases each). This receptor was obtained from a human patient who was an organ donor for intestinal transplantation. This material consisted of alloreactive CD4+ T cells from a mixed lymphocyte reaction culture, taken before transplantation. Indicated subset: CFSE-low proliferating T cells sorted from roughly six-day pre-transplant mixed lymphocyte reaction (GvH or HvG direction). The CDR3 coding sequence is TGTGCCAGCTCACCTTATGGGACAGCCAAAAACATTCAGTACTTC. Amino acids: CASSPYGTAKNIQYF. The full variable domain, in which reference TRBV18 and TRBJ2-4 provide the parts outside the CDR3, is NAGVMQNPRHLVRRRGQEARLRCSPMKGHSHVYWYRQLPEEGLKFMVYLQKENIIDESGMPKERFSAEFPKEGPSILRIQQVVRGDSAAYFCASSPYGTAKNIQYFGAGTRLSVL.